The entry below describes one T cell receptor beta chain. CDR3 length equals 16 residues. V lost 6 bases and J lost 0, with 17 bases in between. Germline values: CDR1 SGHAT, CDR2 FQNNGV. Generated by immunoSEQ multiplex PCR, the TCRdb table keeps only in-frame clones and is missing some. The sample includes around 100,000 clones, more than 90% seen only once; the top ten take approximately 5.1%. The data were obtained in a study of blood T cell repertoires in COVID-19. In the study overall: Material from acute and convalescent COVID-19 was sourced from the United States, Italy and Spain.

The chain carries TRBV11-2 and TRBJ1-2; possible D gene TRBD1, 5 bases. The sample taken for sequencing was peripheral blood. This TCR was recovered from a man in his 70s with acute or convalescent COVID-19. This CDR3 is CASRRPGLRSNYGYTF. CDR3 nucleotides: TGTGCCAGCAGGCGTCCGGGACTCCGCTCTAACTATGGCTACACCTTC.